The entry below gives a single TCR beta chain sequence along with its context. Its antigen is not identified. In germline, CDR1 is SGDLS, CDR2 YYNGEE. Trimming at V came to 3 bases and at J to 4 bases, leaving 6 bases not matched to a gene. The CDR3 runs to 15 residues. Some clones are missing from TCRdb's copy, which holds only in-frame ones; the method was immunoSEQ multiplex PCR. The table includes 25,000 to 35,000 clones, roughly 80% detected once. These data are taken from a study of PD-1 blockade in classical Hodgkin lymphoma. Study results and caveats: CD8+ TCR diversity did not rise significantly by C4D1, unlike CD4+. Patients who responded completely had about the same baseline diversity as newly diagnosed patients.

Indicated time point: cycle 4 day 1 (C4D1), after 5 to 7 weeks of nivolumab. Relapse after autologous stem cell transplantation occurred in every patient, and brentuximab vedotin exposure varied. From thawed PBMCs, CD4+ T cells were purified using magnetic negative selection. The study recorded best responses of complete response, partial response or progressive disease. This clonotype was obtained from a human donor with classical Hodgkin lymphoma. J is TRBJ1-2 and V is TRBV9; 10 bases map to TRBD1. Sequences were derived from CD4+ T cells from blood, sampled before the fourth cycle of nivolumab. The CDR3 nucleotides are TGTGCCAGCAGCGCTTCGGACAGGGGGACCTATGGCTACACCTTC. Its protein product is CASSASDRGTYGYTF.